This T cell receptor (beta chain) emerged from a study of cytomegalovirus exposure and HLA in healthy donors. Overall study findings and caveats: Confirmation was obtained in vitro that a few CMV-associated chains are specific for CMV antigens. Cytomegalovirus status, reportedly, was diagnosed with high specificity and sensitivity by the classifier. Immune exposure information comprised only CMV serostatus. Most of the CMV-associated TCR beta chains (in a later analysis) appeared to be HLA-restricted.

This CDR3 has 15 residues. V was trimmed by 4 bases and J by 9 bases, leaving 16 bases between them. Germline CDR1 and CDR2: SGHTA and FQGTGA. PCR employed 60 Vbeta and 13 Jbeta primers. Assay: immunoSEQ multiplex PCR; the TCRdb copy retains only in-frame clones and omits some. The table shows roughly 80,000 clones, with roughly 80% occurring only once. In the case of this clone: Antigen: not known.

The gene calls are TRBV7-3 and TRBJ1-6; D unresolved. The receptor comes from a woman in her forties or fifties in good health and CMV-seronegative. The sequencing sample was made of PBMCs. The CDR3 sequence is CASSSESAVSSPLHF. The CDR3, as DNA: TGTGCCAGCAGCTCCGAGAGTGCCGTTAGTTCACCCCTCCACTTT.